Reported below is one TCR beta chain. The data are from a study of blood T cell repertoires in COVID-19. Study as a whole: From the United States, Italy and Spain came samples of acute and convalescent COVID-19.

From germline, CDR1 is LGHNA and CDR2 YSLEER. This CDR3 spans 15 amino acids. The V segment lost 3 bases and the J segment 4 bases; nucleotides outside the gene matches: 8. Original processing notes: Reference gene primer amplification yielded estimated nucleated cell counts. TCRdb's table, derived via immunoSEQ multiplex PCR, lists solely in-frame clones and lacks some. That table is the source of V, J and clone size, and D and trimming were worked out from the DNA. The sample lists roughly 38,000 clones; around four fifths were seen once. J is TRBJ1-2 and V is TRBV4-3, with 7 positions matching TRBD1. This TCR derives from a human donor in a cohort sampled during active COVID-19. The sequenced sample consisted of peripheral blood. The DNA of the CDR3 is TGCGCCAGCAGCCAGGGCCAGGGGGAGGCCTATGGCTACACCTTC. It specifies CASSQGQGEAYGYTF.